Reported below is one TCR beta chain. This entry belongs to a study of OX40 agonist ivuxolimab in advanced cancers. The overall study: While on treatment, patients had intravenous ivuxolimab at 0.01 to 10 mg/kg every 2 weeks. One hepatocellular carcinoma and a couple of cutaneous melanoma patients partially responded.

TCRdb's table, derived via immunoSEQ multiplex PCR, lists solely in-frame clones and lacks some. The table lists 20,000 to 25,000 clones, 85% to 95% of them singletons. V gave up 1 base and J gave up 7 bases, with 11 bases separating them. CDR3 length: 13 amino acids. The germline V gene has CDR1 SEHNR and CDR2 FQNEAQ (reference sequence). The sequences come from CD4+ or CD8+ T cells sorted from blood, collected in a trial of the OX40 agonist ivuxolimab. The chain uses TRBV7-9 and TRBJ2-7, with D unresolved. The origin of this receptor is an adult with an advanced solid tumor such as melanoma, head and neck, liver or kidney cancer. CDR3 protein: CASSLGVLSEQYF. CDR3 in DNA: TGTGCCAGCAGCTTAGGGGTCCTGTCGGAGCAGTACTTC.